This T cell receptor (beta chain) was captured in a study of immune heterogeneity within non-small cell lung tumors. Study results and limitations: The study found high-frequency T-cell receptor beta clonotypes largely distinct between individual patients. Statistically, local T-cell clonality exhibited a moderate yet significant correlation with local tumor mutational burden (R around 0.31).

This clonotype showed up many times. Its antigen is still unknown. The length of the CDR3 is 15 residues. V was pared by 2 bases and J by 6 bases, with 17 bases between. CDR1 SEHNR and CDR2 FQNEAQ come from the germline V gene (reference sequence). With approximately 600 ng used per sample, the template was genomic DNA from bulk tumor. Surgeons took several biopsies per primary tumor, spaced far apart, during surgery. Patients had untreated, newly diagnosed non-small cell lung cancer and underwent curative surgery. Curative-intent surgery was being performed on the donors, who were patients newly diagnosed with non-small cell lung cancer. It was with 32 V and 13 J primers that multiplex PCR amplified TCR beta CDR3. TCRdb reanalysed the multiplex PCR reads using MiXCR and keeps one entry per CDR3 protein. The sample consists of about 23,000 distinct CDR3 sequences, about 26% of them appearing once.

The sample consisted of lung tumor tissue. The genes are TRBV7-9 and TRBJ2-7, with a weak D call TRBD1 (6 bases). This TCR was recovered from a man between 35 and 55 years old with non-small cell lung cancer. The CDR3 reads CASSLYTGPSAEQYF. The CDR3 DNA sequence: TGTGCCAGCAGCTTATATACAGGGCCATCAGCCGAGCAGTACTTC.